The clone carrying this TCR beta chain came up a few times. This sample stems from a study of blood T cell repertoires in COVID-19. Turning to the study itself: Acute-phase and convalescent COVID-19 samples originated in the United States, Italy and Spain.

Trimming left V 3 bases short and J 1 base short, with 18 bases between. The germline V gene has CDR1 MNHEY and CDR2 SMNVEV (reference sequence). The CDR3 has 17 residues. As handled by the study authors: Amplification of reference gene primers was used by the study to estimate nucleated cell counts. Some clones are missing from TCRdb's copy, which holds only in-frame ones; the method was immunoSEQ multiplex PCR. Clonal size and the V and J genes are those of that table, whereas D and trimming came from the DNA. In the table there are approximately 400,000 clones, roughly 80% of which are singletons. Everyone who took part was roughly 18 to 89 years old, and they came from some 23 US areas.

The sequenced material came from PBMCs or T cells enriched from blood (not recorded which). V usage is TRBV27 and J usage is TRBJ1-1, with a possible D match to TRBD1 (6 bases). The receptor was isolated from a woman aged 45-59 years who had recovered from COVID-19. Written as DNA, the CDR3 is TGTGCCAGCAGTTTTGTCGCCGGGGGGCTTGGGAACACTGAAGCTTTCTTT. This encodes CASSFVAGGLGNTEAFF.